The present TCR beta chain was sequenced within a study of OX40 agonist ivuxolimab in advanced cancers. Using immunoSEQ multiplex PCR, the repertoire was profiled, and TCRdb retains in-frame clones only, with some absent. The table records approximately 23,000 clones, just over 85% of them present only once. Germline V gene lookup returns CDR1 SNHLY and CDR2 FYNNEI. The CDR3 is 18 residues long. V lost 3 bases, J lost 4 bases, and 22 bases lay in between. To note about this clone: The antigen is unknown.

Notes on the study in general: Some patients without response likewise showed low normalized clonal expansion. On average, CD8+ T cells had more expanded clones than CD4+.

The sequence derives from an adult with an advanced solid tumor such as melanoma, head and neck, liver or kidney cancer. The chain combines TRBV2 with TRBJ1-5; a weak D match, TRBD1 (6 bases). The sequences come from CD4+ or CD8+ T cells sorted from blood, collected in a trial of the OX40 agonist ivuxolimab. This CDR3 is CASSDSGTGSRANQPQHF. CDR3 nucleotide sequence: TGTGCCAGCAGTGACTCGGGTACAGGGAGCAGAGCAAATCAGCCCCAGCATTTT.